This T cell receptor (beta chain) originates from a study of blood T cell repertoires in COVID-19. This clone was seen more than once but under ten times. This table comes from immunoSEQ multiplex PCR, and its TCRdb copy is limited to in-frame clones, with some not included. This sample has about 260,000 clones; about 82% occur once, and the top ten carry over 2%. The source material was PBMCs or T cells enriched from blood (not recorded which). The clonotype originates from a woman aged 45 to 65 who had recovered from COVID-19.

CDR3 region: CSVLAGGQETQYF. CDR3 sequence (DNA): TGCAGCGTTCTAGCGGGAGGGCAAGAGACCCAGTACTTC. The chain is built from TRBV29-1 and TRBJ2-5, with 12 bases aligning to TRBD2. Germline lookup yields CDR1 SQVTM and CDR2 ANQGSEA. V trimming: 5 bases; J trimming: 2 bases; junction bases outside the gene matches: 0. CDR3 length: 13 amino acids. Together with reference TRBV29-1 and TRBJ2-5, the CDR3 gives the full variable domain: SAVISQKPSRDICQRGTSLTIQCQVDSQVTMMFWYRQQPGQSLTLIATANQGSEATYESGFVIDKFPISRPNLTFSTLTVSNMSPEDSSIYLCSVLAGGQETQYFGPGTRLLVL.